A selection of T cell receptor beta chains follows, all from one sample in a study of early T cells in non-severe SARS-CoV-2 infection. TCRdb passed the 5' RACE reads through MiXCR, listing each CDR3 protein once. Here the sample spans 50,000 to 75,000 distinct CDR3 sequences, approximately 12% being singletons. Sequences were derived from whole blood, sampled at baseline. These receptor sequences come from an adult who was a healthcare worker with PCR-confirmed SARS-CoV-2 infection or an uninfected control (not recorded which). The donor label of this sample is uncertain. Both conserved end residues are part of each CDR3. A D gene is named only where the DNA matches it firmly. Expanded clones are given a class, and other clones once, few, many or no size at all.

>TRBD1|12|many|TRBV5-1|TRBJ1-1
CASSSSGGEAFF
TGCGCCAGCAGCTCATCAGGGGGCGAAGCTTTCTTT
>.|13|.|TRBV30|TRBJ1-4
CAWSGLMHEKLFF
TGTGCCTGGAGTGGCCTTATGCATGAAAAACTGTTTTTT
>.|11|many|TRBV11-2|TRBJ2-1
CASRVYNEQFF
TGTGCCAGCAGAGTGTACAATGAGCAGTTCTTC
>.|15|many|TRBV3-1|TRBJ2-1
CASSPRVGGHNEQFF
TGTGCCAGCAGCCCCCGGGTCGGGGGCCACAATGAGCAGTTCTTC
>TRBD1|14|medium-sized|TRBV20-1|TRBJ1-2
CSARAETGPYGYTF
TGCAGTGCTAGAGCCGAGACAGGGCCCTATGGCTACACCTTC
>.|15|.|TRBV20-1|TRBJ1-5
CSAREGPHSIRPQHF
TGCAGTGCTAGAGAGGGCCCGCATTCCATTCGGCCCCAGCATTTT
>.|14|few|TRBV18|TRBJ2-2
CASSPVGSTGELFF
TGTGCCAGCTCACCAGTAGGGAGCACCGGGGAGCTGTTTTTT
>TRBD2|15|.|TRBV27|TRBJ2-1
CASRPPGGAYNEQFF
TGTGCCAGCAGACCTCCCGGGGGGGCCTACAATGAGCAGTTCTTC
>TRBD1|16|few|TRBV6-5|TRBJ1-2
CASSPFRGQGTDGYTF
TGTGCCAGCAGCCCTTTCCGCGGACAGGGTACGGATGGCTACACCTTC
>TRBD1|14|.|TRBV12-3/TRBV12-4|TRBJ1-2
CASFPGGRNYGYTF
TGTGCCAGCTTCCCAGGGGGAAGGAACTATGGCTACACCTTC
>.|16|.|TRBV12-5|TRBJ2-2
CASARTVFTNTGELFF
TGTGCTAGTGCTCGGACAGTGTTTACGAACACCGGGGAGCTGTTTTTT
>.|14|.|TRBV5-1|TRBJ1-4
CASSLAGLNEKLFF
TGCGCCAGCAGCTTGGCCGGGTTAAATGAAAAACTGTTTTTT
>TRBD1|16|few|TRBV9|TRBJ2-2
CASSVIGTGATGELFF
TGTGCCAGCAGCGTGATCGGGACAGGGGCCACCGGGGAGCTGTTTTTT
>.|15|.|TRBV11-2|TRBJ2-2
CASSLQGMNTGELFF
TGTGCCAGCAGCTTACAGGGGATGAACACCGGGGAGCTGTTTTTT
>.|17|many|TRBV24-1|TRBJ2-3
CATSDNPRRVSTDTQYF
TGTGCCACCAGTGACAACCCTCGGCGGGTGAGCACAGATACGCAGTATTTT
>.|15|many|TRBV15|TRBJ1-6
CATSRDGGRNSPLHF
TGTGCCACCAGCAGAGACGGCGGCCGTAATTCACCCCTCCACTTT
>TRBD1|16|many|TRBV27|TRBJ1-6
CASSPPTGPGGSPLHF
TGTGCCAGCAGTCCCCCGACTGGCCCAGGGGGGTCACCCCTCCACTTT
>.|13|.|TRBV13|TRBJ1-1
CASSLWTDTEAFF
TGTGCCAGCAGCCTTTGGACAGACACTGAAGCTTTCTTT
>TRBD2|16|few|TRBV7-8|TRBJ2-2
CASSLFGGGNTGELFF
TGTGCCAGCAGCTTATTCGGCGGGGGAAACACCGGGGAGCTGTTTTTT
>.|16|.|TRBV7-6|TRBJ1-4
CASSLALALGNEKLFF
TGTGCCAGCAGCTTAGCGCTTGCCCTGGGTAATGAAAAACTGTTTTTT
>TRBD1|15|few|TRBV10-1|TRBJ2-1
CASSESQGSSNEQFF
TGCGCCAGCAGTGAGTCACAGGGGTCTAGCAATGAGCAGTTCTTC
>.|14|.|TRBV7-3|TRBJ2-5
CASSSGGFQETQYF
TGTGCCAGCAGTTCCGGGGGATTTCAAGAGACCCAGTACTTC
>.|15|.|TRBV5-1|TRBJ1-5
CASSWGDGSNQPQHF
TGCGCCAGCAGCTGGGGGGACGGTAGCAATCAGCCCCAGCATTTT
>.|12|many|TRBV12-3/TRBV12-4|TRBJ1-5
CASSLARQPQHF
TGTGCCAGCAGTTTAGCGCGTCAGCCCCAGCATTTT
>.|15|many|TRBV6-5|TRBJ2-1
CASSYVRGTYNEQFF
TGTGCCAGCAGTTACGTGCGGGGTACCTACAATGAGCAGTTCTTC
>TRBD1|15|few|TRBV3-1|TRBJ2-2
CASSQVGQGAGELFF
TGTGCCAGCAGCCAAGTGGGACAGGGGGCCGGGGAGCTGTTTTTT
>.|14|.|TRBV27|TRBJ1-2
CASSLNAPGVGYTF
TGTGCCAGCAGTTTAAACGCCCCGGGGGTGGGCTACACCTTC
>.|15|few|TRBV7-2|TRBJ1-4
CASSLVPGKNEKLFF
TGTGCCAGCAGCTTAGTCCCAGGAAAGAATGAAAAACTGTTTTTT
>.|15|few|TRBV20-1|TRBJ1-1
CSARDRARANTEAFF
TGCAGTGCTAGAGATCGGGCCAGAGCGAACACTGAAGCTTTCTTT
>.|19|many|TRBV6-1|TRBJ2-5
CASSPNPPVIGGPGETQYF
TGTGCCAGCAGCCCAAATCCCCCCGTGATCGGGGGGCCGGGAGAGACCCAGTACTTC
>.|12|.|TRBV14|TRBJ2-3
CASSQVLGPQYF
TGTGCCAGCAGCCAGGTACTAGGTCCGCAGTATTTT
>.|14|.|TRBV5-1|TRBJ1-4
CASSSQALNEKLFF
TGCGCCAGCAGCTCACAGGCCCTAAATGAAAAACTGTTTTTT
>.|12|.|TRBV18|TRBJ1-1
CASSPRETEAFF
TGTGCCAGCTCACCCAGGGAAACTGAAGCTTTCTTT
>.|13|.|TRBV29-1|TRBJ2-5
CSVERVGQETQYF
TGCAGCGTTGAACGAGTCGGTCAAGAGACCCAGTACTTC
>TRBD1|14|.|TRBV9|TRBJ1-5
CASSSTGDNQPQHF
TGTGCCAGCAGCTCGACAGGGGATAATCAGCCCCAGCATTTT
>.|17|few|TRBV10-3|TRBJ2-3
CAISGFTGAKITDTQYF
TGTGCCATCAGTGGGTTTACGGGGGCAAAAATCACAGATACGCAGTATTTT
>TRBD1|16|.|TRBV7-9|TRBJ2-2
CATNRRGQESTGELFF
TGTGCCACTAACCGGAGGGGACAGGAAAGTACCGGGGAGCTGTTTTTT
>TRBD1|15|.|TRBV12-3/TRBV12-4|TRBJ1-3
CASSPQGITGNTIYF
TGTGCCAGCAGTCCACAGGGGATCACTGGAAACACCATATATTTT
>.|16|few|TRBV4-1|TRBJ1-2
CASSQSSQRGGYGYTF
TGCGCCAGCAGCCAATCAAGCCAGAGGGGGGGCTATGGCTACACCTTC
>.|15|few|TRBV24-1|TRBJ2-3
CATSDRQARGDTQYF
TGTGCCACCAGTGATCGACAGGCCAGGGGAGATACGCAGTATTTT
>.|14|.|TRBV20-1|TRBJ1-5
CSARNEYSNQPQHF
TGCAGTGCTAGAAATGAATATAGCAATCAGCCCCAGCATTTT
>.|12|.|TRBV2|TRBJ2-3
CASSLMADTQYF
TGTGCCAGCAGTTTGATGGCAGATACGCAGTATTTT
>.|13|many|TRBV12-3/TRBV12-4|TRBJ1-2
CASSLDRNYGYTF
TGTGCCAGCAGTTTAGACAGAAACTATGGCTACACCTTC
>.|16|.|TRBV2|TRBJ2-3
CASSDRNYRVGDTQYF
TGTGCCAGCAGTGATCGTAATTACAGGGTAGGAGATACGCAGTATTTT
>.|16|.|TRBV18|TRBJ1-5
CASSPPLVVGGQPQHF
TGTGCCAGCTCACCACCCCTGGTAGTGGGCGGTCAGCCCCAGCATTTT
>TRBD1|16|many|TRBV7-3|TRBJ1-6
CASSPGTGMYNSPLHF
TGTGCCAGCAGCCCCGGGACAGGGATGTATAATTCACCCCTCCACTTT
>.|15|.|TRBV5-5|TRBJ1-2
CASSLPTGTGYGYTF
TGTGCCAGCAGCTTGCCGACAGGCACTGGGTATGGCTACACCTTC
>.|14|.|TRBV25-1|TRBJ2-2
CASTRTENTGELFF
TGTGCCAGCACAAGGACGGAGAACACCGGGGAGCTGTTTTTT
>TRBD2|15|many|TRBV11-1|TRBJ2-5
CASSLGRGAEETQYF
TGTGCCAGCAGCCTCGGGAGGGGGGCTGAAGAGACCCAGTACTTC
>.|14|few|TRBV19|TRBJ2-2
CASSIQGNTGELFF
TGTGCCAGTAGTATCCAGGGAAACACCGGGGAGCTGTTTTTT